Following are 17 T cell receptor beta chains from one sample sequenced in a study of cytomegalovirus exposure and HLA in healthy donors. PCR primers comprised 60 Vbeta and 13 Jbeta primers. Sequencing was performed with immunoSEQ multiplex PCR; in TCRdb, only in-frame clones are kept and a portion is missing. The sample shows approximately 150,000 clones, around 88% of them seen only once. Sequencing was performed on PBMCs. The receptors stem from a woman in her twenties or thirties in good health and CMV-seronegative.

The chain employs TRBV7-2 and TRBJ2-3; 10 bases line up with TRBD2. Per the germline V gene, CDR1 is SGHTA and CDR2 is FQGNSA. This CDR3 has 17 amino acids. Germline trimming cut 1 base from V and 2 bases from J; bases unmatched to any gene: 6. The CDR3 sequence: CASSLVSSGGTTDTQYF. CDR3 nucleotide sequence: TGTGCCAGCAGCTTAGTTAGTAGCGGGGGGACCACAGATACGCAGTATTTT.

The V gene is TRBV7-2, the J gene TRBJ2-1; the match to TRBD2 covers 8 bases. In germline, CDR1 is SGHTA, CDR2 FQGNSA. V lost 1 base, J lost 6 bases, and 11 bases stayed unmatched. The CDR3 length is 17 residues. The chain's CDR3 is CASSLVLTGGAGNEQFF. For the CDR3, the DNA is TGTGCCAGCAGCTTAGTTCTGACGGGGGGGGCCGGCAATGAGCAGTTCTTC.

The rearrangement joins TRBV5-4 to TRBJ1-1; a possible D gene is TRBD1 (5 bases). The CDR3 extends over 15 amino acids. The germline CDR1 and CDR2 sequences are SGHNT and YYREEE (reference sequence). Trimming removed 4 bases from V and 1 base from J, with 14 bases in between. The CDR3 region is CASSQPRGSNTEAFF. The CDR3 DNA follows: TGTGCCAGCAGCCAGCCAAGGGGTTCGAACACTGAAGCTTTCTTT.

This clone was detected once. This rearrangement joins TRBV29-1 to TRBJ2-7; 15 positions agree with TRBD2. The CDR3 sequence is 13 residues long. With 7 bases clipped from V and 7 bases from J, the junction kept 5 bases outside the gene matches. The germline gives CDR1 SQVTM, CDR2 ANQGSEA. In DNA form, the CDR3 reads TGCAGCGCCTCGGGACTAGCGGGAGGAGAGCAGTACTTC. This encodes CSASGLAGGEQYF.

The chain links TRBV7-9 to TRBJ2-1; TRBD2 matches at 7 bases. Germline CDR1 and CDR2: SEHNR and FQNEAQ (reference sequence). V lost 7 bases, J lost 2 bases, and 8 bases stayed unmatched. The CDR3 length is 15 residues. The CDR3, as DNA: TGTGCCAGCACCGTCTCCGGGACTACCTACAATGAGCAGTTCTTC. Its translation: CASTVSGTTYNEQFF. Together with reference TRBV7-9 and TRBJ2-1, the CDR3 gives the full variable domain: DTGVSQNPRHKITKRGQNVTFRCDPISEHNRLYWYRQTLGQGPEFLTYFQNEAQLEKSRLLSDRFSAERPKGSFSTLEIQRTEQGDSAMYLCASTVSGTTYNEQFFGPGTRLTVL.

To note about this clone: At one end, the junction sequence differs from germline, possibly due to a read error. This chain links TRBV5-6 with TRBJ1-1; TRBD1 matches 7 bases. CDR3 length: 15 residues. Germline V gene sequence: CDR1 SGHDT, CDR2 YYEEEE. The CDR3 is CASSLGDSLYTEAFF. DNA of the CDR3: TGTGCCAGCAGTTTGGGGGACAGCCTATACACTGAAGCTTTCTTT.

This chain joins TRBV2 and TRBJ1-1; D is possibly TRBD1 (5 bases). The V end lost 5 bases, the J end lost 3 bases, and 10 bases lay between the germline ends. The CDR3 is made up of 13 amino acids. CDR1 is SNHLY, CDR2 FYNNEI, per germline. CDR3 in amino acids: CASSKGMDTEAFF. For the CDR3, the DNA is TGTGCCAGCAGTAAGGGGATGGACACTGAAGCTTTCTTT.

This chain links TRBV10-1 with TRBJ2-2; D is undetermined. Germline loops: CDR1 WNHNN, CDR2 SYGVQD (reference sequence). The CDR3 length is 16 residues. With 0 bases removed from V and 0 bases from J, the gap between germline ends came to 8 bases. The DNA for the CDR3 is TGCGCCAGCAGTGAGTCGCCACTGGCGAACACCGGGGAGCTGTTTTTT. It specifies CASSESPLANTGELFF.

The chain has TRBV7-3 and TRBJ2-1, with 8 nucleotides matching TRBD2. This CDR3 spans 15 amino acids. Germline assignment: CDR1 SGHTA and CDR2 FQGTGA. V was pared by 4 bases and J by 7 bases, with 9 bases of the junction left unmatched. The CDR3 loop reads CASSWVKAGVNEQFF. The CDR3 coding sequence is TGTGCCAGCAGCTGGGTTAAAGCGGGAGTTAATGAGCAGTTCTTC. Combining the CDR3 with reference TRBV7-3 and TRBJ2-1 gives the whole variable domain GAGVSQTPSNKVTEKGKYVELRCDPISGHTALYWYRQSLGQGPEFLIYFQGTGAADDSGLPNDRFFAVRPEGSVSTLKIQRTERGDSAVYLCASSWVKAGVNEQFFGPGTRLTVL.

The chain couples TRBV9 to TRBJ2-7; maybe TRBD2 (6 bases). Trimming left V 3 bases short and J 2 bases short, with 12 bases between. The CDR3 loop spans 14 amino acids. The germline gives CDR1 SGDLS, CDR2 YYNGEE. The CDR3 DNA sequence: TGTGCCAGCAGCGCGGGGGACCTGACCTACGAGCAGTACTTC. It codes for CASSAGDLTYEQYF.

This chain uses TRBV19 with TRBJ1-4, with TRBD1 identical over 8 bases. This CDR3 has 16 amino acids. V shed 5 bases, J shed 7 bases, and the junction held 12 bases outside the gene matches. Germline CDR1 LNHDA, CDR2 SQIVND (reference sequence). CDR3 amino acids: CASSATTGAHTEKLFF. CDR3 sequence (DNA): TGTGCCAGTAGTGCCACGACAGGGGCCCACACTGAAAAACTGTTTTTT. The full variable domain, rest sourced from reference TRBV19 and TRBJ1-4, is DGGITQSPKYLFRKEGQNVTLSCEQNLNHDAMYWYRQDPGQGLRLIYYSQIVNDFQKGDIAEGYSVSREKKESFPLTVTSAQKNPTAFYLCASSATTGAHTEKLFFGSGTQLSVL.

The chain joins TRBV2 to TRBJ2-5, with D possibly TRBD2 on 6 matching bases. The J call may be mistaken, given a closer DNA end match to TRBJ2-7. Germline V gene sequence: CDR1 SNHLY, CDR2 FYNNEI. The CDR3 sequence is 15 residues long. The CDR3 coding sequence is TGTGCCAGCACCCCCCGGGGGACTGTCCCCTACGAGCAGTACTTC. Translation gives CASTPRGTVPYEQYF.

The chain combines TRBV7-6 with TRBJ2-3; 12 bases fit TRBD2. Germline trimming cut 1 base from V and 8 bases from J; bases unmatched to any gene: 10. This CDR3 comprises 17 residues. Germline assignment: CDR1 SGHVS and CDR2 FNYEAQ. The CDR3 here is CASSLEASGRAEGTQYF. The CDR3 nucleotides are TGTGCCAGCAGCTTAGAGGCTAGCGGGAGGGCCGAGGGTACGCAGTATTTT. The full variable domain, its missing parts supplied by reference TRBV7-6 and TRBJ2-3, is GAGVSQSPRYKVTKRGQDVALRCDPISGHVSLYWYRQALGQGPEFLTYFNYEAQQDKSGLPNDRFSAERPEGSISTLTIQRTEQRDSAMYRCASSLEASGRAEGTQYFGPGTRLTVL.

V usage is TRBV19 and J usage is TRBJ2-1, with 7 nucleotides matching TRBD2. The CDR3 is 15 amino acids. Germline loops: CDR1 LNHDA, CDR2 SQIVND (reference sequence). With 3 bases clipped from V and 4 bases from J, the junction kept 6 bases outside the gene matches. Here the CDR3 reads CASSMVAGVYNEQFF. CDR3 coding DNA: TGTGCCAGTAGTATGGTTGCGGGGGTATACAATGAGCAGTTCTTC.

CDR3: CASSIVGTNNQPQHF. The CDR3 nucleotides are TGTGCCAGTAGTATAGTCGGGACAAACAATCAGCCCCAGCATTTT. The V and J genes are TRBV19 and TRBJ1-5; a weak D match, TRBD1 (6 bases). Trimming took 1 base from V and 3 from J, leaving 10 bases between them. The CDR3 sequence is 15 residues long. CDR1 is LNHDA and CDR2 is SQIVND in the germline V gene (reference sequence).

The chain links TRBV15 to TRBJ2-7; 10 nucleotides align to TRBD2. CDR1 and CDR2 from the germline V gene are LNHNV and YYDKDF (reference sequence). The CDR3 length is 15 residues. Losses at the gene ends were 3 bases for V and 2 bases for J; bases not matched to a gene: 4. CDR3 in DNA: TGTGCCACCAGCAGCACTAGCGGGACTCCCTACGAGCAGTACTTC. Its protein is CATSSTSGTPYEQYF.

A single count supports this clone. The chain uses TRBV14 and TRBJ2-5; 10 bases are a match to TRBD2. This CDR3 spans 19 amino acids. V was clipped by 0 bases and J by 5 bases; unmatched bases: 15. Germline loops: CDR1 SGHDN, CDR2 FVKESK. In DNA form, the CDR3 reads TGTGCCAGCAGCCAAGATCGGGCGGCTAGCGGGAGTTGGTGGGAGACCCAGTACTTC. It encodes CASSQDRAASGSWWETQYF.